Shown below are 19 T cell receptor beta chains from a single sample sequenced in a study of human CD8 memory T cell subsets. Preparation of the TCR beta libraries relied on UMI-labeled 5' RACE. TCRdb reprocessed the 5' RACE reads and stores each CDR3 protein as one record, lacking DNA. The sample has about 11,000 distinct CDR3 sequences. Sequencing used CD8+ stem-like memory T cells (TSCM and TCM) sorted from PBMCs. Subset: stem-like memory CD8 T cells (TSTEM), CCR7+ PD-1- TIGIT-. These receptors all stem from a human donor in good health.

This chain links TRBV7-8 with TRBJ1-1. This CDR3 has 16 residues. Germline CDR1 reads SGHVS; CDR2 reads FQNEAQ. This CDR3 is CASSLAVRGIATEAFF.

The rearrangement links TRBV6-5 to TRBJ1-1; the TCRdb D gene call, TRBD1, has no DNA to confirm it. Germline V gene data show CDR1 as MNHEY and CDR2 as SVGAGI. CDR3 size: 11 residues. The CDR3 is CASNEGFEAFF.

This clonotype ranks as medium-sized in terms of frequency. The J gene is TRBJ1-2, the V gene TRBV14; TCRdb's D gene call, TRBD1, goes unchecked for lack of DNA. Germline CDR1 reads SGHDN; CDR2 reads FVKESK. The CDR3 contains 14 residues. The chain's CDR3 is CASSQDRTGIGYTF.

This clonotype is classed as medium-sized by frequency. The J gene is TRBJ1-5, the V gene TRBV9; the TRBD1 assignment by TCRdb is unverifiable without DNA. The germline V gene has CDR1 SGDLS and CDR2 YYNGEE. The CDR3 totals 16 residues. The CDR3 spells CASSATGTGDNQPQHF.

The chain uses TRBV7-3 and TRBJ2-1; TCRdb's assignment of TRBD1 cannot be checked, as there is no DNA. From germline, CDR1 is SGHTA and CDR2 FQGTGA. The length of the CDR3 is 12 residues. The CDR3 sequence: CASSFTGGEQFF.

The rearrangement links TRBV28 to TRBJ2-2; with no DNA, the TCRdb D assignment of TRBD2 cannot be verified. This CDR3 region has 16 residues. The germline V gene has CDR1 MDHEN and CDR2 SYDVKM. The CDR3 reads CASSLPRELNTGELFF.

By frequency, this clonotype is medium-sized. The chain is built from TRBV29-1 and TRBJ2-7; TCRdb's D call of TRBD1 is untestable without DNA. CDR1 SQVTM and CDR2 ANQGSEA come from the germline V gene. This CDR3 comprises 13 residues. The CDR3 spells CSVMTGRAYEQYF.

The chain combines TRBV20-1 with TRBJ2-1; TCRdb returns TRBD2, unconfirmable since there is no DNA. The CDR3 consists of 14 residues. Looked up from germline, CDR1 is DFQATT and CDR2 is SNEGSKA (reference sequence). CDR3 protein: CSARWLAGWDEQFF.

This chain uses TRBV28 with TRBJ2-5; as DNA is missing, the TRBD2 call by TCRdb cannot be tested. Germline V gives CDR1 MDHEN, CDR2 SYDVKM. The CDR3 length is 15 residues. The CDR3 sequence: CASSLGGLNQETQYF.

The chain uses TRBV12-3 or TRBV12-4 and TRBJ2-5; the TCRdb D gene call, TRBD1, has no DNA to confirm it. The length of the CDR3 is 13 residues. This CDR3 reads CASSFQGVKTQYF.

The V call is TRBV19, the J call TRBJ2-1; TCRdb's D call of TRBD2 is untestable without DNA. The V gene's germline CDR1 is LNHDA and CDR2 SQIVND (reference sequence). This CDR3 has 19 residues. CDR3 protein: CASSMTPGLAGVSYNEQFF.

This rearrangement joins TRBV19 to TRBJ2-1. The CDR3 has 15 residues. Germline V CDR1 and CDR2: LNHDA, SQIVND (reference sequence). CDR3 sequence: CASSIDISSYNEQFF.

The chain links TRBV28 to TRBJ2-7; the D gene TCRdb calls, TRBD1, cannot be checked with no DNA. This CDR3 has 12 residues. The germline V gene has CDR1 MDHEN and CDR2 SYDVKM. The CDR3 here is CASSLGAGQQYF.

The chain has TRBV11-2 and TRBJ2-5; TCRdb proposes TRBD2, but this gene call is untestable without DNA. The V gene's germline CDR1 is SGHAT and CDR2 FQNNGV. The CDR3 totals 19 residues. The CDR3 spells CASSLSGTSGRTNQETQYF.

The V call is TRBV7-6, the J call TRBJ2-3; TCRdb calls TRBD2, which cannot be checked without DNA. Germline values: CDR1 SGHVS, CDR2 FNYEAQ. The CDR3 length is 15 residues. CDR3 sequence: CASSPWESGTDTQYF.

The CDR3: CASSFGQGDIQYF. The V and J genes are TRBV7-9 and TRBJ2-4; TCRdb's assignment of TRBD1 cannot be checked, as there is no DNA. Looked up from germline, CDR1 is SEHNR and CDR2 is FQNEAQ (reference sequence). The CDR3 has 13 amino acids.

The CDR3 is CASTGTSGSYEQYF. This sequence joins TRBV28 and TRBJ2-7; checking the TCRdb D call of TRBD2 is not possible without DNA. CDR1 MDHEN and CDR2 SYDVKM come from the germline V gene. This CDR3 is built from 14 residues.

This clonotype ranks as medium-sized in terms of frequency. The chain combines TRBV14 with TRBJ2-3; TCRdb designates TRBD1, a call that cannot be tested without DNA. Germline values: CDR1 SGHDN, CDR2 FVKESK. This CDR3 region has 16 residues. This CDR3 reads CASSQEGTGESDTQYF.

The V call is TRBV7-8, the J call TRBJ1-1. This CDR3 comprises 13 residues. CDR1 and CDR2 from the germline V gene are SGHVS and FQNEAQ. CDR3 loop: CASSTIMNTEAFF.